The source of this T cell receptor beta chain is a study of cytomegalovirus exposure and HLA in healthy donors. Study at large: Out of about 180 million T cells, an earlier analysis found more than 95 million unique TCR beta sequences in total. Overall study findings and caveats: High sensitivity and specificity were reportedly achieved when the classifier diagnosed cytomegalovirus status. Productive status was seen about 90% or about 30% of the time for most TCR beta V segments in an earlier analysis.

PCR was performed using 60 Vbeta and 13 Jbeta primers. This table comes from immunoSEQ multiplex PCR, and its TCRdb copy is limited to in-frame clones, with some not included. The repertoire consists of some 150,000 clones, with approximately 79% occurring once and the leading ten covering over 4%. For this clone: Its antigen is still unknown.

The sequence derives from a man aged 45-65 years in good health and CMV-seropositive. Specimen: PBMCs.

CDR3 region: CASSTQQGTKTQYF. The DNA of the CDR3 is TGTGCCAGCAGTACCCAACAGGGTACCAAGACCCAGTACTTC. This sequence joins TRBV2 and TRBJ2-5, with D perhaps TRBD1 (6 bases). V lost 5 bases to trimming and J lost 6 bases, with 16 bases between them. CDR3 length equals 14 residues. The germline gives CDR1 SNHLY, CDR2 FYNNEI.